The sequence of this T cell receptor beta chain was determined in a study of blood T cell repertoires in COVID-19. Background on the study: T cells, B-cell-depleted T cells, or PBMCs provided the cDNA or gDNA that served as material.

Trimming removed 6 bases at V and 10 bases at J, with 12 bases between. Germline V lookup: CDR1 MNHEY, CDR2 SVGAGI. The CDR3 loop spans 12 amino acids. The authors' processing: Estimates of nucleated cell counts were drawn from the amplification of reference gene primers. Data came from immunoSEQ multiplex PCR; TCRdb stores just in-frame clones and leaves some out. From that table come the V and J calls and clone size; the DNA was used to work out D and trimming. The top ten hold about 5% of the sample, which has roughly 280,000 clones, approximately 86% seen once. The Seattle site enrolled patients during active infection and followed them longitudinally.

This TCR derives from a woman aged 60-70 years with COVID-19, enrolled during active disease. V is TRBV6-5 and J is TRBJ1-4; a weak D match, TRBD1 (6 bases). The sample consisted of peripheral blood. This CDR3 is CASSYREGKLFF. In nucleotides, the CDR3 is TGTGCCAGCAGCTACAGGGAGGGAAAACTGTTTTTT.